This TCR beta chain was sequenced in a study of blood T cells in healthy people across ages. Study details: Capturing about one barcoded beta molecule per two T cells was achieved by template switching. Points from the study as a whole: It was the long-lived donors that had more naive CD4+ cells and higher diversity than aged donors.

For the second PCR, which ran for about 7 to 11 cycles, a sample-barcoded 5' primer and a J-beta primer mix were used. TCRdb reprocessed the 5' RACE reads via MiXCR and lists one record per CDR3 protein. The table lists approximately 770,000 distinct CDR3 sequences, over 45% of them singletons, with around 22% in the top ten. This clonotype was counted only a few times. Its antigen is unidentified. CDR1 is ENHRY, CDR2 SYGVKD, per germline. This CDR3 has 12 amino acids. The V end was cut by 6 bases, the J end by 1 base, with 6 bases between. Individuals who donated were healthy Caucasians from Russia aged about 6 to 90. Per sample, a minimum of 7 million PBMCs were isolated.

Source material: blood. This TCR was sampled from a man aged 30-40 years in good health. The genes are TRBV10-3 and TRBJ2-5; D not certain. The DNA for the CDR3 is TGTGCCATCAGCGTCACCCAAGAGACCCAGTACTTC. Amino acids: CAISVTQETQYF.